One sample yielded the 18 T cell receptor beta chains listed below, sequenced in a study of T cells in women clearing cervical HPV infection. TCRdb's copy holds only in-frame clones and misses some; the assay was immunoSEQ multiplex PCR. The sample holds about 22,000 clones. Input material: blood buffy coat. These receptors came from a woman aged 18 to 75 with a cervical HPV16 infection that either progressed to CIN3+ or cleared (not recorded which).

The CDR3 spells CASSLSTPGTDTQYF. CDR3 DNA (partial): TGTGCCAGCAGTTTAAGTACACCCGGCACAGATACG. The chain links TRBV12-3 or TRBV12-4 to TRBJ2-3; D unclear. The read halts 3 residues ahead of the CDR3 end, with the missing end drawn from the germline J gene. CDR3 length: 15 residues. V was clipped by 2 bases and J by 1 base, with 10 bases between them.

As for this clone: The read ends 3 residues early relative to the CDR3; the germline J gene fills the gap. This chain connects TRBV2 to TRBJ2-2; D might be TRBD1 (6 bases). CDR3 size: 16 residues. The V gene lost 7 bases and the J gene lost 2 bases, with 17 bases spanning the gap. Germline lookup yields CDR1 SNHLY and CDR2 FYNNEI. The sequenced CDR3 bases are TGTGCCAGCAAATCCGACAGGACATTAAACACCGGGGAG. It translates to CASKSDRTLNTGE. The whole CDR3 reads CASKSDRTLNTGELFF.

As for this clone: With the read ending 3 residues before the CDR3 end, the germline J gene is used to fill in that end. V and J are TRBV10-3 and TRBJ2-3, with TRBD2 as a possible D gene (5 bases). V was trimmed by 6 bases and J by 0 bases, leaving 13 bases between them. This CDR3 has 15 residues. Germline V gives CDR1 ENHRY, CDR2 SYGVKD. The chain's CDR3 is CAIRVFGVSTDTQYF. Partial CDR3 DNA: TGTGCCATCAGGGTTTTCGGGGTGAGCACAGATACG.

In regard to this clone: Read data end 3 residues before the CDR3 end; the end is taken from the germline J gene. This sequence joins TRBV20-1 and TRBJ1-5, with 10 bases fitting TRBD1. J lost 1 base, V lost 5 bases, and 5 bases had no gene match. The CDR3 has 15 amino acids. The germline gives CDR1 DFQATT, CDR2 SNEGSKA (reference sequence). The CDR3 sequence: CSALTGGASNQPQHF. The part of the CDR3 DNA that was read is TGCAGTGCTCTGACAGGGGGCGCGAGCAATCAGCCC.

As concerns this clone: The read is 3 residues too short to cover the CDR3 end, so that end is filled in from the germline J gene. The chain joins TRBV2 to TRBJ1-1, with D possibly TRBD1 on 6 matching bases. The CDR3 sequence is 13 residues long. Germline CDR1 is SNHLY and CDR2 is FYNNEI. V was pared by 5 bases and J by 1 base, with 8 bases between. The sequenced CDR3 bases are TGTGCCAGCAGTTTACAGGGGAACACTGAA. This sequence encodes CASSLQGNTE. The entire CDR3 protein is CASSLQGNTEAFF.

A note on this clone: Sequencing ends 3 residues short of the CDR3 end; the germline J gene provides the rest. This sequence joins TRBV5-1 and TRBJ1-5, with TRBD1 identical over 7 bases. Per the germline V gene, CDR1 is SGHRS and CDR2 is YFSETQ. V dropped 4 bases and J dropped 4; count of bases not matched to a gene: 8. The CDR3 runs to 15 residues. CDR3 bases read: TGCGCCAGCAGCCAAACAGGGGATAGGAATCAGCCC. This encodes CASSQTGDRNQP. The full CDR3 protein reads CASSQTGDRNQPQHF.

Comment on this clone: Coverage ceases 3 residues before the CDR3 finishes, and the germline J gene fills in the end. The rearrangement joins TRBV19 to TRBJ2-5; 8 bases are shared with TRBD1. V lost 3 bases and J lost 4; bases outside the gene matches: 4. This CDR3 is 14 amino acids long. Germline CDR1 reads LNHDA; CDR2 reads SQIVND (reference sequence). The DNA read from the CDR3 is TGTGCCAGTAGTATCGATGGGACAGGAGAGACC. This gives the protein CASSIDGTGET. From start to end, the CDR3 is CASSIDGTGETQYF. Together with reference TRBV19 and TRBJ2-5, the CDR3 gives the full variable domain: DGGITQSPKYLFRKEGQNVTLSCEQNLNHDAMYWYRQDPGQGLRLIYYSQIVNDFQKGDIAEGYSVSREKKESFPLTVTSAQKNPTAFYLCASSIDGTGETQYFGPGTRLLVL.

As concerns this clone: From the germline J gene comes the end of the CDR3, since the read stops 3 residues before it. The chain employs TRBV27 and TRBJ2-7; 8 bases line up with TRBD1. V gave up 6 bases and J gave up 3 bases; unmatched junction bases: 10. The CDR3 length is 15 residues. Germline-derived CDR1 and CDR2 are MNHEY and SMNVEV (reference sequence). The CDR3 bases that were read are TGTGCCAGCAGATCAGGGGGCGCCGGGAACTACGAG. It translates to CASRSGGAGNYE. The whole CDR3 is CASRSGGAGNYEQYF.

A note on this clone: With the read ending 3 residues before the CDR3 end, the germline J gene is used to fill in that end. This chain links TRBV5-1 with TRBJ2-4; 11 bases align to TRBD2. Per germline, CDR1 SGHRS and CDR2 YFSETQ. Trimming cost V 1 base and J 5 bases; bases outside gene matches: 11. The CDR3 length is 18 residues. CDR3 sequence reads: CASSLSGWLAGGENIQYF. CDR3 DNA, as far as it was read: TGCGCCAGCAGCTTGTCAGGATGGCTAGCGGGGGGTGAAAACATT.

A word on this clone: The read finishes 3 residues shy of the CDR3 end, and the germline J gene is used to complete it. V gene TRBV7-3 combines with J gene TRBJ2-5; D is perhaps TRBD1 (5 bases). V lost 2 bases and J 2 bases, leaving 21 bases between the germline ends. This CDR3 has 18 residues. Germline V gene lookup returns CDR1 SGHTA and CDR2 FQGTGA. The part of the CDR3 DNA that was read is TGTGCCAGCAGCTTACGTCCAGCAGGGAACACGGGTCAAGAGACC. It specifies CASSLRPAGNTGQET. The entire CDR3 is CASSLRPAGNTGQETQYF.

As concerns this clone: The DNA ends 3 residues before the CDR3 does, and the rest of the CDR3 is filled in from the germline J gene. The V gene is TRBV6-2 or TRBV6-3, the J gene TRBJ2-1, with TRBD2 matching 9 bases. This CDR3 spans 16 amino acids. Germline CDR1 is MNHEY and CDR2 is SVGEGT. After removal of 5 bases from V and 8 bases from J, the junction contained 13 bases not matched to a gene. The CDR3 DNA, read in part, is TGTGCCAGCAGTAGGGGGCACGCGGGGGGGGGCCATGAG. Translated: CASSRGHAGGGHE. The whole CDR3 protein is CASSRGHAGGGHEQFF.

Remarks on this clone: The read stops 3 residues short of the end of the CDR3; the missing end is completed from the germline J gene. V gene TRBV20-1 combines with J gene TRBJ2-3, with TRBD2 as a possible D gene (6 bases). The CDR3 is 14 residues long. Trimming took off 3 bases at V and 1 base at J, with 11 bases between the two ends. In germline, CDR1 is DFQATT, CDR2 SNEGSKA (reference sequence). The CDR3 protein is CSASVASGTDTQYF. The CDR3 DNA, read in part, is TGCAGTGCTAGTGTGGCTAGCGGCACAGATACG.

Points on this clone: The read is 3 residues too short to cover the CDR3 end, so that end is filled in from the germline J gene. This chain uses TRBV7-2 with TRBJ1-1; unclear D gene. The ends were cut back, 2 bases at V and 1 base at J, with 5 bases in the middle. This CDR3 spans 13 amino acids. Germline-derived CDR1 and CDR2 are SGHTA and FQGNSA. The sequenced CDR3 bases are TGTGCCAGCAGCTTATCAGGGAACACTGAA. Protein: CASSLSGNTE. The whole CDR3 sequence is CASSLSGNTEAFF.

A remark on this clone: Read coverage stops 3 residues before the CDR3 terminus; the germline J gene supplies the remainder. The J gene is TRBJ1-2, the V gene TRBV5-4; D is possibly TRBD1 (6 bases). Germline V lookup: CDR1 SGHNT, CDR2 YYREEE (reference sequence). V was clipped by 3 bases and J by 7 bases, with 19 bases between them. The CDR3 covers 15 residues. CDR3 sequence reads: CASSWLGGRSGGYTF. The part of the CDR3 DNA that was read is TGTGCCAGCAGCTGGTTGGGGGGGCGCTCGGGTGGC.

On this clone itself: The read halts 3 residues ahead of the CDR3 end, with the missing end drawn from the germline J gene. The J gene is TRBJ2-4, the V gene TRBV2; tentatively, D is TRBD1 (5 bases). With 4 bases removed from V and 3 bases from J, the gap between germline ends came to 10 bases. CDR3 length equals 14 residues. CDR1 and CDR2 (germline): SNHLY, FYNNEI. Here the CDR3 reads CASSVYRLKNIQYF. The covered CDR3 bases are TGTGCCAGCAGTGTGTACAGGCTCAAAAACATT.

With regard to this clone: The CDR3 end is not reached by the read, which stops 3 residues before it; the germline J gene fills it in. The chain recombines TRBV5-1 with TRBJ1-1, with a weak D call TRBD1 (5 bases). The CDR3 spans 15 residues. Trimming pared 3 bases from V and 6 bases from J, leaving 18 bases between. CDR1 SGHRS and CDR2 YFSETQ come from the germline V gene. The CDR3 sequence: CASSWGGTFSAEAFF. The sequenced part of the CDR3 DNA is TGCGCCAGCAGCTGGGGGGGGACCTTCAGCGCTGAA.

Of note for this clone: The sequenced fragment ends 3 residues before the CDR3 boundary, so the rest is inferred from the germline J gene. The rearrangement uses TRBV12-3 or TRBV12-4 and TRBJ1-1, with 8 positions matching TRBD1. V trimming: 7 bases; J trimming: 6 bases; junction bases outside the gene matches: 16. This CDR3 region has 16 residues. The CDR3 here is CASTWGRGHQDAEAFF. Partial CDR3 DNA: TGTGCCAGCACCTGGGGCAGGGGGCATCAAGATGCTGAA.

Concerning this clone itself: The CDR3 end falls 3 residues outside the read, so it is completed with the germline J gene. The genes are TRBV30 and TRBJ2-1; D is perhaps TRBD1 (5 bases). The V gene's germline CDR1 is GTSNPN and CDR2 SVGIG (reference sequence). The CDR3 has 13 amino acids. V lost 8 bases to trimming and J lost 5 bases, with 16 bases between them. The CDR3 loop reads CAGADSTDNEQFF. The CDR3 bases that were read are TGTGCCGGGGCCGACTCGACTGACAATGAG.